The rows below give T cell receptor beta chains drawn from one sample of a study of CD8 T cells in ankylosing spondylitis. One entry per CDR3 protein results from TCRdb running MiXCR on the 5' RACE reads. The sample consists of about 540,000 distinct CDR3 sequences, about 12% of them appearing once. The sequenced sample was blood, either unsorted or a sorted T cell fraction (not recorded which). The origin of the receptors is a male donor with ankylosing spondylitis. Both conserved end residues are part of each CDR3. D genes are given only for firm matches. Not all rows give a size; the values are once, few, many and, for expanded clones, a class.

d_call j_call clone_size v_call cdr3_nt cdr3_aa
TRBD1 TRBJ1-6 - TRBV7-9 TGTGCCAGCAGCTTACTGGGGACAGGGGAATCACCCCTCCACTTT CASSLLGTGESPLHF
- TRBJ2-1 many TRBV24-1 TGTGCCACCAGTGAGCGGTACTACAATGAGCAGTTCTTC CATSERYYNEQFF
- TRBJ2-7 few TRBV3-1 TGTGCCAGCAGCCAATGGACGGGACCCTCCTACGAGCAGTACTTC CASSQWTGPSYEQYF
- TRBJ1-2 few TRBV12-3/TRBV12-4 TGTGCCAGCAGTTTAGCGTTATCGAGTGGCTACACCTTC CASSLALSSGYTF
- TRBJ2-3 few TRBV9 TGTGCCAGCAGCCCCGGGGGGCTTCGCACAGATACGCAGTATTTT CASSPGGLRTDTQYF
TRBD2 TRBJ2-1 - TRBV2 TGTGCCAGCAGTGGGACTAGCGGGAGACCGAATGAGCAGTTCTTC CASSGTSGRPNEQFF
- TRBJ2-5 many TRBV12-3/TRBV12-4 TGTGCCAGCAGTTTCGACAGGAGTGGGACCCAGTACTTC CASSFDRSGTQYF
- TRBJ1-1 - TRBV20-1 TGCAGTGCTGCCAAGGGGGGGAACACTGAAGCTTTCTTT CSAAKGGNTEAFF
TRBD1 TRBJ2-3 many TRBV5-5 TGTGCCAGCAGCCCCGGGACAGGGGAAACAGATACGCAGTATTTT CASSPGTGETDTQYF
- TRBJ1-4 - TRBV18 TGTGCCAGCTCACCACCCTCAAGTACCAAGGAAAAACTGTTTTTT CASSPPSSTKEKLFF
- TRBJ1-2 few TRBV20-1 TGCAGTGCTAGAGTGGGAAACTATGGCTACACCTTC CSARVGNYGYTF
- TRBJ1-4 - TRBV12-3/TRBV12-4 TGTGCCACCGGAAGTGCAACTAATGAAAAACTGTTTTTT CATGSATNEKLFF
TRBD1 TRBJ1-6 many TRBV12-3/TRBV12-4 TGTGCCAGCGCCGGGCAGGGGGATTCACCCCTCCACTTT CASAGQGDSPLHF
TRBD2 TRBJ2-6 few TRBV14 TGTGCCAGCAGCCCGGGACTAGCGGGAGTAAGGACCAACGTCCTGACTTTC CASSPGLAGVRTNVLTF
TRBD1 TRBJ1-3 once TRBV6-1 TGTGCCAGCAGAAACAGGGGTAACGGAAACACCATATATTTT CASRNRGNGNTIYF
TRBD2 TRBJ2-1 - TRBV3-1 TGTGCCAGCAGTCGCACTAGCGGGAGTATCTCCTACAATGAGCAGTTCTTC CASSRTSGSISYNEQFF
- TRBJ2-3 few TRBV20-1 TGCAGTGCTGCTTCGGGGGAGGGCACAGATACGCAGTATTTT CSAASGEGTDTQYF
- TRBJ2-5 few TRBV20-1 TGCAGTGCTAGGACACTCCAAGAGACCCAGTACTTC CSARTLQETQYF
- TRBJ1-1 - TRBV12-3/TRBV12-4 TGTGCCAGCAGTTATCCGAGCACTGAAGCTTTCTTT CASSYPSTEAFF
TRBD2 TRBJ2-3 many TRBV5-1 TGCGCCAGCGGAGGACTAGCTCGGACAGATACGCAGTATTTT CASGGLARTDTQYF
- TRBJ1-5 - TRBV2 TGTGCCAGCAGTGAAAACCTCCTACGTCAGCCCCAGCATTTT CASSENLLRQPQHF
- TRBJ1-2 few TRBV5-6 TGTGCCAGCAGCTTGCTAGCAGACTATGGCTACACCTTC CASSLLADYGYTF
- TRBJ2-1 many TRBV5-1 TGCGCCAGCAGCGGAAGCACCCCGGGACTCCATTTCCATGAGCAGTTCTTC CASSGSTPGLHFHEQFF
TRBD1 TRBJ1-1 few TRBV3-1 TGTGCCAGCAGCCCAGACAGGGGGTTATCTGAAGCTTTCTTT CASSPDRGLSEAFF
- TRBJ2-2 few TRBV7-2 TGTGCCAGCAAACTAGAGAGGGGGAACACCGGGGAGCTGTTTTTT CASKLERGNTGELFF
- TRBJ1-1 few TRBV6-1 TGTGCCAGCACCCCCAGGATCGGGGGCACTGAAGCTTTCTTT CASTPRIGGTEAFF
TRBD2 TRBJ2-5 few TRBV29-1 TGCAGCGTGGTGGTAACTAGCGGAGGGGAGACCCAGTACTTC CSVVVTSGGETQYF
TRBD2 TRBJ2-3 few TRBV5-1 TGCGCCAGCAGCTCGGGACTAGCGGGAGTCCCAGATACGCAGTATTTT CASSSGLAGVPDTQYF
- TRBJ1-3 few TRBV11-1 TGTGCCAGCAGCCAAGTAGGTAGGACGGGACATTTTGGAAACACCATATATTTT CASSQVGRTGHFGNTIYF
- TRBJ2-1 - TRBV2 TGTGCCAGCAGTGACTCCGGGATATCCTACAATGAGCAGTTCTTC CASSDSGISYNEQFF
TRBD1 TRBJ1-5 few TRBV12-3/TRBV12-4 TGTGCCAGCAGCCAAGGGGGCAACAATCAGCCCCAGCATTTT CASSQGGNNQPQHF
- TRBJ2-7 - TRBV28 TGTGCCAGCGGGCGAGAGACAGGTGCCTACGAGCAGTACTTC CASGRETGAYEQYF
- TRBJ2-3 few TRBV7-9 TGTGCCAGCAGCGACGATGCCGGCCCAGCGGCGCAGTATTTT CASSDDAGPAAQYF
TRBD1 TRBJ1-5 - TRBV20-1 TGCAGTGCTGGGGCAGGGGGAACTAGCAATCAGCCCCAGCATTTT CSAGAGGTSNQPQHF
- TRBJ1-1 - TRBV10-2 TGCGCCAGCAGAAACAGGGAGAACACTGAAGCTTTCTTT CASRNRENTEAFF
TRBD1 TRBJ2-1 - TRBV18 TGTGCCAGCTCACCACGCGGACAGGCCGGATACAATGAGCAGTTCTTC CASSPRGQAGYNEQFF
- TRBJ1-6 few TRBV3-1 TGTGCCAGCAGCCAACGACAGGTTTCACCCCTCCACTTT CASSQRQVSPLHF
- TRBJ2-3 - TRBV10-2 TGCGCCAGCGAGGGGGGGCTGGATACGCAGTATTTT CASEGGLDTQYF
- TRBJ1-4 few TRBV7-8 TGTGCCAGCAGCCGCTCTGGGGGGGGCGAGGGTGAAAAACTGTTTTTT CASSRSGGGEGEKLFF
TRBD2 TRBJ2-1 - TRBV12-3/TRBV12-4 TGTGCCAGCAGTTTTAACGGCGGGAGCTCCTACAATGAGCAGTTCTTC CASSFNGGSSYNEQFF
- TRBJ1-1 few TRBV27 TGTGCCAGCAAACCCCGGACCCAGGGTGACACTGAAGCTTTCTTT CASKPRTQGDTEAFF
- TRBJ1-2 few TRBV6-2/TRBV6-3 TGTGCCAGCAGAACTCCGCCCGGACAGCTATATGGCTACACCTTC CASRTPPGQLYGYTF
- TRBJ2-1 - TRBV10-3 TGTGCCATCAGTGAAAGAAACCGGGACGGGGTTCATGAGCAGTTCTTC CAISERNRDGVHEQFF
TRBD1 TRBJ1-1 - TRBV18 TGTGCCAGCTCACCACTTCTGGGACAGGAGGGCACTGAAGCTTTCTTT CASSPLLGQEGTEAFF
- TRBJ2-3 - TRBV7-9 TGTGCCAGCAGCCTCCTTGCGGAGTCCACAGATACGCAGTATTTT CASSLLAESTDTQYF
- TRBJ2-1 - TRBV18 TGTGCCAGCTCACCATACAGCGGAGGCAATGAGCAGTTCTTC CASSPYSGGNEQFF
- TRBJ1-3 once TRBV30 TGTGCCTGTTCCGATGCGATACCCCCGGACACCATATATTTT CACSDAIPPDTIYF
TRBD1 TRBJ1-1 few TRBV14 TGTGCCAGCAGCCAACTCGGGACAGAACACATGAACACTGAAGCTTTCTTT CASSQLGTEHMNTEAFF
TRBD1 TRBJ1-6 few TRBV12-3/TRBV12-4 TGTGCCAGCAGGCGACAGGGGGGTAATTCACCCCTCCACTTT CASRRQGGNSPLHF
- TRBJ1-6 - TRBV20-1 TGCAGTGCTAGAGGGGACGCAAGGGGTTCACCCCTCCACTTT CSARGDARGSPLHF
TRBD2 TRBJ2-5 few TRBV28 TGTGCCAGCAGTCAAGGGACTAGCGGGCGGGTAGAGACCCAGTACTTC CASSQGTSGRVETQYF
TRBD1 TRBJ2-6 - TRBV12-3/TRBV12-4 TGTGCCAGCAGTAGGGGACAGGCCATCTCTGGGGCCAACGTCCTGACTTTC CASSRGQAISGANVLTF